This TCR beta chain stems from a study of blood T cell repertoires in COVID-19 (dated by TCRdb to the early 2020s). For context, the study as a whole: Samples from collaborators originated in the United States, Italy and Spain and spanned both the acute and convalescent phases of COVID-19. HLA class I and class II types, where available, came from metadata supplied by the sample provider rather than from assay-based typing. The samples were drawn from two sources: the first 160 participants of the ongoing ImmuneRACE study, and 1,200 or so subjects contributed by 6 global collaborators. The repertoires were made available in a free public database intended to serve as a resource for research on the immune response to SARS-CoV-2. The material from the prospective study consisted of cDNA or gDNA derived from T cells, B-cell-depleted T cells, or PBMCs. A de-identified subject ID, COVID-19 status, age in years and sex were almost always included in the sample metadata. Deeply sampled blood TCRbeta repertoires from subjects exposed to, actively infected with, or recovered from COVID-19 were included in the dataset. Broad study findings and their caveats: The amount of clinical and demographic metadata varied by source and participant and was provided uncurated.

For CDR1 and CDR2, the germline V gene lists SGHRS and YFSETQ. The CDR3 runs 15 residues from the cysteine to the phenylalanine. Here the CDR3 DNA is all that survives: 45 bases in frame from base 1. Deletion took 0 bases off V and 4 bases off J, with a span of 14 bases between the germline ends. Notes on this clone: Which antigen it targets is not known. Base qualities are not at hand, and no much larger clone is one base apart.

TCRbeta CDR3 regions were amplified from genomic DNA by means of the immunoSEQ Assay, a bias-controlled multiplex PCR. The study's processing was this. The number of nucleated cells in each sample was estimated by amplification of reference gene primers within the assay. To quantify the absolute abundance of each unique TCRbeta CDR3 rearrangement, sequence reads were collapsed and filtered. Productive Simpson clonality was computed per sample as the square root of Simpson's diversity index over productive rearrangements. TCRdb re-hosts the immuneACCESS table, in-frame sequences only. Its copies lack some clones; in the studies checked, an unresolved V gene accounts for under half of them, and the cause for the rest is not known. D and trimming were read from the DNA, whereas the V and J calls and clone size are those reported in that table. The sample includes about 290,000 clones, with around four fifths observed a single time. The ten largest clones capture around 3.9% of the sample.

Whole blood was collected in K2EDTA tubes by collaborating institutions according to the institutions' own protocols. For TCRbeta analysis, collaborators shipped samples in one of three forms: frozen whole blood, isolated PBMCs, or DNA extracted from either of those sample types. Sequences were obtained from peripheral blood. The sequence is built from TRBV5-1 and TRBJ2-7, and TRBD1 may be the D gene, going by 6 matching bases. This receptor was taken from a woman between 45 and 65 years old with active or convalescent COVID-19. The CDR3 protein is CASSLAPGQIYEQYF. DNA sequence: TGCGCCAGCAGCTTGGCCCCAGGACAGATTTACGAGCAGTACTTC.